This T cell receptor beta chain was sequenced for a study of shared clonotypes between healthy human individuals. The method was immunoSEQ multiplex PCR; TCRdb's version includes in-frame clones alone and lacks a portion of them. The data contain around 1.9 million clones, approximately 94% of them seen just once; the ten biggest clones take up roughly 1.7%. As to this clone: Antigen: not known. Other DNA sequences in this specimen translate into the identical CDR3.

It was CD45RO-negative cells, positively selected for CCR7, that made up naive CD8 cells, with terminally differentiated effector memory CD45RA+ cells excluded. Overall study results and limits: Richness estimates generally favored naive over memory subsets.

CDR1 is SQVTM, CDR2 ANQGSEA, per germline. The CDR3 has 14 residues. The trim removed 6 bases at V and 3 bases at J, leaving 6 bases unmatched. The source material was naive CD8+ T cells from PBMCs. The receptor comes from a man between 18 and 35 years old in good health. Some clones in this sample may be carry-over from other donors' samples. The gene calls are TRBV29-1 and TRBJ2-7; TRBD1 matches 12 bases. CDR3 in amino acids: CSVPGQGANYEQYF. The CDR3 region has the DNA TGCAGCGTCCCGGGACAGGGGGCAAACTACGAGCAGTACTTC.